This TCR beta chain was recorded in a study of control samples from healthy donors and cancer patients. Here immunoSEQ multiplex PCR was the method, and the copy in TCRdb shows in-frame clones only, minus some. The profile shows around 230,000 clones, around 94% of them singletons. The CDR3 runs to 13 residues. Trimming stripped 0 bases from V and 5 bases from J, with 5 bases between. In germline, CDR1 is SGDLS, CDR2 YYNGEE. The sample holds one count of this clone. The TCR comes from a man aged 50 to 60 in good health. Sequenced input: blood. The chain carries TRBV9 and TRBJ2-2; D remains unclear. CDR3 protein: CASSVERTGELFF. CDR3 nucleotide sequence: TGTGCCAGCAGCGTAGAAAGGACCGGGGAGCTGTTTTTT.